This is a list of T cell receptor beta chains from one sample in a study of T cells in Graves' hyperthyroidism and ophthalmopathy. TCRdb independently ran MiXCR on the multiplex PCR reads; one entry per CDR3 protein. The sample includes fewer than 450,000 distinct CDR3 sequences, roughly 13% of them seen just once. The specimen was blood. Receptor source: a man aged 50 to 59 with Graves' ophthalmopathy. Each CDR3 is given without its conserved first and last residue. Fields, in order: V gene, D gene, J gene, clone size, CDR3 protein. The D gene is left open where the match is weak. Not every row has a clone size; where given, it reads once, few, many or a size class.

TRBV6-1	-	TRBJ2-5	many	ASSDSSPRRGETQY
TRBV20-1	-	TRBJ1-5	many	SANTDGGLQPQH
TRBV12-3/TRBV12-4	TRBD2	TRBJ2-7	many	ASRPTSGRAGTPYEQY
TRBV7-6	-	TRBJ2-5	many	ASSLETFQTQY
TRBV6-1	-	TRBJ1-1	many	ASSYGGSNTEAF
TRBV25-1	-	TRBJ2-7	-	ASSDTGVVYEQY
TRBV4-2	TRBD2	TRBJ2-2	few	ASSLRLAGVTGELF
TRBV7-7	TRBD1	TRBJ2-5	-	ASSLGTGDQETQY
TRBV27	TRBD2	TRBJ2-7	many	ASGRGGTTSYEQY
TRBV20-1	-	TRBJ1-1	-	SAEEGGNTEAF
TRBV2	-	TRBJ2-7	many	ASSHSSYEQY
TRBV19	TRBD1	TRBJ2-2	few	ASRRSTRGSGELF
TRBV20-1	TRBD1	TRBJ2-6	few	SAMIQGAAGANVLT
TRBV28	-	TRBJ2-5	many	ASSSRETQY
TRBV5-1	-	TRBJ2-1	many	ASSDFSYNEQF
TRBV2	TRBD1	TRBJ2-5	many	ASSEEPGTAKETQY
TRBV20-1	-	TRBJ1-1	many	SAGGNTEAF
TRBV11-3	TRBD2	TRBJ2-1	few	ASSFFSSGRDEQF
TRBV4-1	TRBD2	TRBJ2-7	few	ASSPSSPGLALIEQY
TRBV28	TRBD2	TRBJ2-7	many	ASSPGLAAPYEQY
TRBV6-1	TRBD1	TRBJ1-6	-	ASREDRGFNSPLH
TRBV2	-	TRBJ1-2	many	ASGQMYGYT
TRBV12-3/TRBV12-4	TRBD1	TRBJ1-1	many	ASSPSPGQGNTEAF
TRBV7-2	TRBD2	TRBJ2-7	-	ASTSGYTYEQC